A selection of T cell receptor beta chains follows, all from one sample in a study of cytomegalovirus exposure and HLA in healthy donors. Data came from immunoSEQ multiplex PCR; TCRdb stores just in-frame clones and leaves some out. The sample shows tens of thousands of clones, less than 80% of them seen only once. Sequencing was done on a sample of PBMCs. The receptors shown here come from a woman aged 45 to 65 in good health and CMV-seronegative. Both conserved end residues are part of each CDR3. D genes are given only for firm matches. Some rows have no size entry. The others give once, few or many, or a class for an expanded clone.

v_gene	d_gene	abundance	j_gene	CDR3aa	CDR3nt
TRBV10-1	TRBD2	-	TRBJ2-1	CASSDLSGRRYNEQFF	TGCGCCAGCAGTGATCTCAGCGGGAGGAGGTACAATGAGCAGTTCTTC
TRBV30	TRBD1	-	TRBJ1-2	CAWSSPGQGAYGYTF	TGTGCCTGGTCTTCCCCGGGACAGGGGGCCTATGGCTACACCTTC
TRBV4-1	-	-	TRBJ2-7	CASSIQGGVSYEQYF	TGCGCCAGCAGCATACAGGGTGGGGTCTCCTACGAGCAGTACTTC
TRBV7-6	-	-	TRBJ2-5	CASIPARARETQYF	TGTGCCAGCATACCTGCCCGAGCCCGAGAGACCCAGTACTTC
TRBV7-9	TRBD1	-	TRBJ1-5	CASSRTGLTEPQHF	TGTGCCAGCAGCCGGACAGGCCTGACTGAGCCCCAGCATTTT
TRBV6-6	-	-	TRBJ2-5	CASRNHRYQETQYF	TGTGCCAGCAGAAACCACCGGTACCAAGAGACCCAGTACTTC
TRBV10-3	TRBD1	-	TRBJ1-1	CAIRGTGGLEAFF	TGTGCCATCAGGGGGACAGGGGGCCTTGAAGCTTTCTTT
TRBV30	TRBD1	-	TRBJ2-6	CAWSVLRTGGRSGANVLTF	TGTGCCTGGAGTGTACTGAGGACAGGGGGCCGCTCTGGGGCCAACGTCCTGACTTTC
TRBV29-1	TRBD1	-	TRBJ1-2	CSVEVGGRDRGDHARPGYTF	TGCAGCGTTGAAGTGGGGGGCCGGGACAGGGGGGACCATGCGAGACCTGGCTACACCTTC
TRBV30	TRBD1	-	TRBJ2-1	CAWHKTGNEQFF	TGTGCCTGGCACAAGACAGGGAACGAGCAGTTCTTC
TRBV28	TRBD2	-	TRBJ2-7	CASSLAGAYEQYF	TGTGCCAGCAGTTTAGCGGGAGCCTACGAGCAGTACTTC
TRBV1	-	-	TRBJ2-7	CTSSQESTAEQYF	TGCACCAGCAGCCAAGAATCGACAGCCGAGCAGTACTTC
TRBV5-1	-	-	TRBJ2-7	CASSLQGAYSYEQYF	TGCGCCAGCAGCCTCCAAGGGGCCTACTCCTACGAGCAGTACTTC
TRBV29-1	-	-	TRBJ2-1	CSVGALGDEQFF	TGCAGCGTTGGGGCTTTGGGCGATGAGCAGTTCTTC
TRBV9	-	few	TRBJ2-3	CASSARSFTDTQYF	TGTGCCAGCAGCGCTCGTAGTTTCACAGATACGCAGTATTTT
TRBV7-9	TRBD1	-	TRBJ2-7	CASSPGQGADEQYF	TGTGCCAGCAGCCCGGGACAGGGGGCGGACGAGCAGTACTTC
TRBV18	-	-	TRBJ2-3	CASTDSNGDTQYF	TGTGCCAGCACCGACAGCAATGGGGATACGCAGTATTTT
TRBV18	-	-	TRBJ2-5	CASSPGRETQYF	TGTGCCAGCTCACCAGGGAGGGAGACCCAGTACTTC
TRBV9	-	-	TRBJ1-3	CASSPREAPSAGNTIYF	TGTGCCAGCAGCCCAAGAGAGGCACCTTCCGCTGGAAACACCATATATTTT
TRBV7-9	-	-	TRBJ1-1	CASSQQPNTEAFF	TGTGCCAGCAGCCAACAGCCAAACACTGAAGCTTTCTTT
TRBV13	TRBD2	-	TRBJ2-1	CASSTSGYNEQFF	TGTGCCAGCAGTACTAGCGGCTACAATGAGCAGTTCTTC
TRBV6-1	TRBD1	-	TRBJ1-5	CASSALDRVQPQHF	TGTGCCAGCAGTGCCCTCGACAGGGTTCAGCCCCAGCATTTT
TRBV7-9	TRBD1	few	TRBJ1-2	CASSSMGQGDGYTF	TGTGCCAGCAGCTCGATGGGACAGGGGGACGGCTACACCTTC
TRBV5-4	TRBD2	-	TRBJ2-7	CASSLASGRGGGYEQYF	TGTGCCAGCAGCTTGGCCAGCGGGAGAGGGGGGGGTTACGAGCAGTACTTC
TRBV28	-	once	TRBJ2-1	CATGGPYNEQFF	TGTGCCACCGGCGGGCCCTACAATGAGCAGTTCTTC
TRBV28	TRBD2	few	TRBJ2-7	CASSLLNLAGVRVYEQYF	TGTGCCAGCAGTTTATTAAACCTAGCGGGAGTTAGAGTCTACGAGCAGTACTTC
TRBV19	-	-	TRBJ1-5	CASRLQGGANQPQHF	TGTGCCAGTAGATTACAGGGTGGGGCAAACCAGCCCCAGCATTTT
TRBV15	TRBD1	-	TRBJ1-5	CATSRGEGGAQPQHF	TGTGCCACCAGTAGAGGGGAAGGGGGCGCCCAGCCCCAGCATTTT
TRBV7-9	-	few	TRBJ1-1	CASSFGGDTEAFF	TGTGCCAGCAGCTTCGGGGGGGACACTGAAGCTTTCTTT
TRBV6-5	-	-	TRBJ1-1	CATRRPTENTEAFF	TGTGCCACCCGGAGGCCAACCGAGAACACTGAAGCTTTCTTT
TRBV6-6	-	-	TRBJ2-7	CASSIPGTDEQYF	TGTGCCAGCAGCATCCCAGGTACAGACGAGCAGTACTTC
TRBV5-1	-	-	TRBJ2-1	CASSGGGAYNEQFF	TGCGCCAGCAGTGGGGGGGGCGCCTACAATGAGCAGTTCTTC
TRBV7-8	TRBD1	-	TRBJ1-1	CASSSGTDKAFF	TGTGCCAGCAGCTCCGGGACAGACAAAGCTTTCTTT
TRBV2	TRBD1	few	TRBJ1-5	CASSGQGGQPQHF	TGTGCCAGCAGTGGGCAGGGGGGTCAGCCCCAGCATTTT
TRBV29-1	TRBD2	-	TRBJ2-2	CSVVPSGGRVGELFF	TGCAGCGTTGTTCCCTCAGGAGGGAGGGTCGGGGAGCTGTTTTTT
TRBV27	-	-	TRBJ2-7	CASSLDGAYEQYF	TGTGCCAGCAGTCTGGACGGGGCCTACGAGCAGTACTTC
TRBV7-2	-	few	TRBJ2-7	CASSSVADTYEQYF	TGTGCCAGCAGCTCGGTAGCGGATACCTACGAGCAGTACTTC
TRBV2	-	few	TRBJ1-2	CASSEQGLGYTF	TGTGCCAGCAGTGAGCAGGGGCTGGGCTACACCTTC
TRBV5-1	TRBD1	-	TRBJ2-5	CASSYPGQGQTQYF	TGCGCCAGCAGCTACCCGGGACAGGGTCAGACCCAGTACTTC